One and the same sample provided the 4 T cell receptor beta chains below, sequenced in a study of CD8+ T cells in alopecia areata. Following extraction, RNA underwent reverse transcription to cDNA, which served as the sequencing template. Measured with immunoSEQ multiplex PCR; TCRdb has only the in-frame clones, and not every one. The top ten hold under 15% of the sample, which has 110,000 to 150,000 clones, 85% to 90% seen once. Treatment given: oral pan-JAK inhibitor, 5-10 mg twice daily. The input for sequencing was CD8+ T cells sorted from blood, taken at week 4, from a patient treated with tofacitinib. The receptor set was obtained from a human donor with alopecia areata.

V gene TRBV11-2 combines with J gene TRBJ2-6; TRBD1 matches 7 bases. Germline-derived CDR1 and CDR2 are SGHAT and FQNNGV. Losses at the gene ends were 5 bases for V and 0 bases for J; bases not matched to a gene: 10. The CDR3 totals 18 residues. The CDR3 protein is CASSTGTEMVSGANVLTF. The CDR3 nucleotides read TGTGCCAGCAGCACCGGGACAGAAATGGTCTCTGGGGCCAACGTCCTGACTTTC.

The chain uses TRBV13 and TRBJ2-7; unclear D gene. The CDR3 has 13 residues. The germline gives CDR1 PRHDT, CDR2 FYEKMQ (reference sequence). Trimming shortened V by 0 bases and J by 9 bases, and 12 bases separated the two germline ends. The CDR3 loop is CASSLGPATSQYF. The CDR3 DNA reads TGTGCCAGCAGCTTAGGCCCCGCTACGTCGCAGTACTTC.

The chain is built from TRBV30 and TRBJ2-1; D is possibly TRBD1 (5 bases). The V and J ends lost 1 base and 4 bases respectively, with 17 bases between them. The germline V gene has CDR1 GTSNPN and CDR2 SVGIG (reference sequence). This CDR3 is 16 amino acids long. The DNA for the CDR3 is TGTGCCTGGAGTGGGTTTTCAGGGTCCCAATACAATGAGCAGTTCTTC. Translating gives CAWSGFSGSQYNEQFF.

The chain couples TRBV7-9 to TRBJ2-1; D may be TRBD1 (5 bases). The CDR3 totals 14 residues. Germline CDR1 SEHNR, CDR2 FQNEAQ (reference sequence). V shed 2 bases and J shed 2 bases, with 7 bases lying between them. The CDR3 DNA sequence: TGTGCCAGCAGCTTACCAGGGCCCTACAATGAGCAGTTCTTC. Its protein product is CASSLPGPYNEQFF. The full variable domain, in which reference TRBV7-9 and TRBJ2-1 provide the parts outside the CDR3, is DTGVSQNPRHKITKRGQNVTFRCDPISEHNRLYWYRQTLGQGPEFLTYFQNEAQLEKSRLLSDRFSAERPKGSFSTLEIQRTEQGDSAMYLCASSLPGPYNEQFFGPGTRLTVL.